The 2 T cell receptor beta chains listed next were all sequenced from one sample in a study of CD8+ T cells in alopecia areata. Treatment in this sample: oral pan-JAK inhibitor, 5-10 mg twice daily. As the sequencing template, cDNA was produced by extracting RNA and reverse transcribing it. Data came from immunoSEQ multiplex PCR; TCRdb stores just in-frame clones and leaves some out. Of over 100,000 clones in the sample, around 53% were seen once. Here the sequenced sample was CD8+ T cells sorted from blood, taken at week 24, from a patient treated with tofacitinib. The receptor source for this set is a human donor with alopecia areata.

The CDR3, as DNA: TGTGCCAGCAGCTTTAGTTGGGGTCCGTACACCGGGGAGCTGTTTTTT. As protein: CASSFSWGPYTGELFF. This chain connects TRBV7-4 to TRBJ2-2; D is undetermined. V dropped 3 bases and J dropped 3 bases, with 14 bases sitting between them. CDR1 is SGHVT and CDR2 is SQSDAQ in the germline V gene. CDR3 length: 16 amino acids.

The V and J genes are TRBV7-2 and TRBJ2-2, with 7 positions matching TRBD1. The CDR3 totals 15 residues. V trimming: 4 bases; J trimming: 6 bases; junction bases outside the gene matches: 8. Germline CDR1 reads SGHTA; CDR2 reads FQGNSA. This CDR3 is CASSSDRASAGELFF. The CDR3 DNA sequence: TGTGCCAGCAGCTCCGACAGGGCGTCGGCCGGGGAGCTGTTTTTT.